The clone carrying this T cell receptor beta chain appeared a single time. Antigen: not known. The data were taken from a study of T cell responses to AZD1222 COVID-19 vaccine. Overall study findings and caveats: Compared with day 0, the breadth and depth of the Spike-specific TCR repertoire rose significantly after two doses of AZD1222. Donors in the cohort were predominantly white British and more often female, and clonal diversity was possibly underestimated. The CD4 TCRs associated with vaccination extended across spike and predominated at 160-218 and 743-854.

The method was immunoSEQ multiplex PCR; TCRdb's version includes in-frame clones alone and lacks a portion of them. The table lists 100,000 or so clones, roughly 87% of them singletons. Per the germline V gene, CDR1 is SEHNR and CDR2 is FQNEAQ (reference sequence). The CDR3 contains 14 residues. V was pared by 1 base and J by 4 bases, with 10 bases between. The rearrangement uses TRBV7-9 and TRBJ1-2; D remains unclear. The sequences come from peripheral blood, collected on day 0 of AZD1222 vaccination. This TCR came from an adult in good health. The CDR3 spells CASSLEVAVYGYTF. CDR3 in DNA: TGTGCCAGCAGCTTAGAGGTCGCAGTCTATGGCTACACCTTC.